The sequence of this T cell receptor (beta chain) was determined in a study of blood T cell repertoires in COVID-19. Study at large: The study drew acute and convalescent COVID-19 samples from the United States, Italy and Spain.

As originally analysed: Quantification of nucleated cells was approximated via reference gene primer amplification. The method was immunoSEQ multiplex PCR; TCRdb's version includes in-frame clones alone and lacks a portion of them. V and J calls and clone size are given by that table; D and trimming were obtained from the DNA. The top ten clones hold around 3.6% of a sample with about 160,000 clones, more than 70% of them seen once. The CDR3 is 17 amino acids. Germline CDR1 is LNHDA and CDR2 is SQIVND (reference sequence). V was shortened by 6 bases and J by 8 bases, with 28 bases between the two germline ends.

This clonotype originated in a woman between 45 and 65 years old in a cohort exposed to, infected with or recovered from COVID-19 (not recorded which). Sequenced material: PBMCs or T cells enriched from blood (not recorded which). V and J are TRBV19 and TRBJ1-1, with a weak D call TRBD1 (5 bases). CDR3 sequence: CASSPTGRGFVSVEAFF. CDR3 nucleotides: TGTGCCAGTAGCCCCACGGGACGGGGGTTTGTAAGCGTCGAAGCTTTCTTT. Looking up the rest from reference TRBV19 and TRBJ1-1 gives the full variable domain: DGGITQSPKYLFRKEGQNVTLSCEQNLNHDAMYWYRQDPGQGLRLIYYSQIVNDFQKGDIAEGYSVSREKKESFPLTVTSAQKNPTAFYLCASSPTGRGFVSVEAFFGQGTRLTVV.